The clone carrying this TCR beta chain was seen at least ten times. Its antigen is not identified. The sample has other DNA sequences that encode this CDR3 too. The sample is drawn from a study of shared clonotypes between healthy human individuals. Overall study: Three plates each covered CD4 naive and memory; CD8 naive two, CD8 memory one.

Overall study results and limits: Unshared clonotypes carried lower generation probabilities than those common to all four donors. The researchers took only blood, and tissue repertoires probably look different.

Using immunoSEQ multiplex PCR, the repertoire was profiled, and TCRdb retains in-frame clones only, with some absent. This sample has hundreds of thousands of clones, with roughly 70% found just once. Adult donors, all healthy and HIV-negative, had no recent acute infections or vaccinations. The sequence was obtained from a woman aged 25 to 39 in good health. Source material: memory CD4+ T cells sorted from blood. Subset: CD45RA-negative fraction.

This CDR3 reads CASSIVGGGNQPQHF. In nucleotides, the CDR3 is TGTGCCAGTAGTATAGTAGGAGGGGGCAATCAGCCCCAGCATTTT. V gene TRBV19 combines with J gene TRBJ1-5, with a weak D call TRBD1 (5 bases). This CDR3 region has 15 residues. The V end lost 1 base, the J end lost 2 bases, and 9 bases lay between the germline ends. The V gene's germline CDR1 is LNHDA and CDR2 SQIVND (reference sequence). The entire variable domain, with the rest obtained from reference TRBV19 and TRBJ1-5, is as follows: DGGITQSPKYLFRKEGQNVTLSCEQNLNHDAMYWYRQDPGQGLRLIYYSQIVNDFQKGDIAEGYSVSREKKESFPLTVTSAQKNPTAFYLCASSIVGGGNQPQHFGDGTRLSIL.